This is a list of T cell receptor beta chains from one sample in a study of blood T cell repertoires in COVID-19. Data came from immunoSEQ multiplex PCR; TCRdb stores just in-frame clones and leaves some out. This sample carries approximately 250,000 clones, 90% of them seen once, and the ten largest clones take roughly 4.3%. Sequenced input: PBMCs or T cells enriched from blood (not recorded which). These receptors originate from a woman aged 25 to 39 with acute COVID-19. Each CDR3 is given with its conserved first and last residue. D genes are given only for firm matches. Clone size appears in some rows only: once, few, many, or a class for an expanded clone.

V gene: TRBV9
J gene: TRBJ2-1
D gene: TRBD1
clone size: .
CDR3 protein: CASSVVGYGGTGNYNEQFF
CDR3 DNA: TGTGCCAGCAGCGTAGTGGGGTACGGGGGGACAGGGAACTACAATGAGCAGTTCTTC

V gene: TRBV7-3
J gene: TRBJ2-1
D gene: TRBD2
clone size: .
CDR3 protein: CASSFGLAGDNEQFF
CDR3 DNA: TGTGCCAGCAGCTTCGGACTAGCGGGAGACAATGAGCAGTTCTTC

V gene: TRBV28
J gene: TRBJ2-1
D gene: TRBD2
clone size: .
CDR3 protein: CASTAGSYNEQFF
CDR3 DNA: TGTGCCAGCACAGCGGGATCCTACAATGAGCAGTTCTTC

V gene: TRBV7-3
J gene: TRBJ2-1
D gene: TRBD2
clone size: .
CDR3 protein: CASSFGLAGDNEQFF
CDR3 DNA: TGTGCCAGCAGCTTCGGCCTAGCGGGAGACAATGAGCAGTTCTTC

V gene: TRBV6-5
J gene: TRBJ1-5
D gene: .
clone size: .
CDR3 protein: CASSSSPTGQPQHF
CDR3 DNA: TGTGCCAGCTCTTCTTCTCCAACGGGTCAGCCCCAGCATTTT

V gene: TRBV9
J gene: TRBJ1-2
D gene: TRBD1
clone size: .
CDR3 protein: CASSGQGTNGYTF
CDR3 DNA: TGTGCCAGCAGCGGACAGGGCACCAATGGCTACACCTTC

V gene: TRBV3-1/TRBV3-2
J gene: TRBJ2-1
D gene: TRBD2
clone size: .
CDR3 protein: CASSPGAGGPYNEQFF
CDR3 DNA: TGTGCCAGCAGCCCGGGTGCGGGAGGGCCATACAATGAGCAGTTCTTC

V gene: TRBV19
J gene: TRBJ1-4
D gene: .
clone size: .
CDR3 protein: CASSYEGPNEKLFF
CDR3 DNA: TGTGCCAGTAGTTACGAGGGTCCTAATGAAAAACTGTTTTTT

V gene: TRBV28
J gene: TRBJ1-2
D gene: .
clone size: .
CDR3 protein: CASGEESGYTF
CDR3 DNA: TGTGCCAGCGGTGAGGAGAGTGGCTACACCTTC

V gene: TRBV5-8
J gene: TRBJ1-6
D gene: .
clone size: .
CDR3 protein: CASSRNQDSPLHF
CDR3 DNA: TGTGCCAGCAGCCGCAACCAGGATTCACCCCTCCACTTT

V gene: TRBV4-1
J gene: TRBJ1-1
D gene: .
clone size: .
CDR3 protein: CASSPIGGDTEAFF
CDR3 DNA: TGCGCCAGCAGCCCTATTGGAGGGGACACTGAAGCTTTCTTT

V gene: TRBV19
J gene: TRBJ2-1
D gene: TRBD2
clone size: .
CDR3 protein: CASASIAGASPGDNYNEQFF
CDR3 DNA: TGTGCCAGTGCCTCTATAGCGGGGGCTAGCCCGGGAGACAATTATAATGAGCAGTTCTTC

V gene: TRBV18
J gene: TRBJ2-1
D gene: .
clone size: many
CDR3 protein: CASSQLSYNEQFF
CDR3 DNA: TGTGCCAGCTCACAGCTCTCCTACAATGAGCAGTTCTTC

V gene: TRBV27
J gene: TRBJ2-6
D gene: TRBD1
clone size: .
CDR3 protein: CASSLKPTGGGSGANVLTF
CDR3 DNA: TGTGCCAGCAGCCTAAAACCGACAGGGGGAGGTTCTGGGGCCAACGTCCTGACTTTC

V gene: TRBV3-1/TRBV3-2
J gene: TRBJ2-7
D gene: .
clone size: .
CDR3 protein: CASSRSTSSYEQYF
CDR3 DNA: TGTGCCAGCAGCCGTTCTACGAGCTCCTACGAGCAGTACTTC

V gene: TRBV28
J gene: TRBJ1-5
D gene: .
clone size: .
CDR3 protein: CASSSFSGIGNQPQHF
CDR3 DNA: TGTGCCAGCAGCAGTTTTTCAGGGATCGGCAATCAGCCCCAGCATTTT

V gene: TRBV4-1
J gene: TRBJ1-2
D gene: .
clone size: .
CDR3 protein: CASSQDYLYGYTF
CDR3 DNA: TGCGCCAGCAGCCAAGATTACTTATATGGCTACACCTTC

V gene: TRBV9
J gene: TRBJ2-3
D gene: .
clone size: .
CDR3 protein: CASSVRLNTDTQYF
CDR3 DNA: TGTGCCAGCAGCGTACGACTAAACACAGATACGCAGTATTTT

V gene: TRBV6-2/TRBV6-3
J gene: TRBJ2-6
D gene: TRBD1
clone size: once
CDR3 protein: CASSYGTGGSGANVLTF
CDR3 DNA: TGTGCCAGCAGTTACGGGACAGGGGGTTCTGGGGCCAACGTCCTGACTTTC

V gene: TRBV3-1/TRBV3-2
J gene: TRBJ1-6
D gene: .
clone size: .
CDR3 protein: CASSQIVRSSYNSPLHF
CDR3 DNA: TGTGCCAGCAGCCAAATCGTACGGAGCTCCTATAATTCACCCCTCCACTTT

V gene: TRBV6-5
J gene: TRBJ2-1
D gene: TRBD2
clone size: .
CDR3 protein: CATSTSGSYEQFF
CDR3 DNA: TGTGCCACGTCCACTAGCGGGAGCTATGAGCAGTTCTTC

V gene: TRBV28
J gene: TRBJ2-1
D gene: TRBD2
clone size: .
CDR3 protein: CASSSGTGGYNEQFF
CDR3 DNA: TGTGCCAGCAGTAGCGGGACGGGGGGATACAATGAGCAGTTCTTC

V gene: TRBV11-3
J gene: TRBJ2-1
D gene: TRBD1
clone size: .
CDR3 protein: CASSLGDRGHEQFF
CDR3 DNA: TGTGCCAGCAGCTTAGGGGACAGGGGTCATGAGCAGTTCTTC

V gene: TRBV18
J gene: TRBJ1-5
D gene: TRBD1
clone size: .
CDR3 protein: CASSPFTGGGQGSDQPQHF
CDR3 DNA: TGTGCCAGCTCACCGTTTACGGGAGGGGGACAGGGTTCCGATCAGCCCCAGCATTTT

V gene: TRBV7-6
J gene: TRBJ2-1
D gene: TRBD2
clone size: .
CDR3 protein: CASNLGTRNHEQFF
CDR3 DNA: TGTGCCAGCAACCTTGGGACTAGGAACCATGAGCAGTTCTTC

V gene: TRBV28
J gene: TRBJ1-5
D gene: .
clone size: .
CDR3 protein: CASKSREIQPQHF
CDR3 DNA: TGTGCCAGCAAGAGCAGGGAAATTCAGCCCCAGCATTTT

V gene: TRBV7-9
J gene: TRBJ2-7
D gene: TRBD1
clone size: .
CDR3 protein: CASSGTGLHEQYF
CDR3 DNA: TGTGCCAGCAGTGGGACAGGGTTGCACGAGCAGTACTTC

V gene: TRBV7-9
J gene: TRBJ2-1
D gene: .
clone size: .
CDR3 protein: CASSLHSDSFYNEQFF
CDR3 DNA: TGTGCCAGCAGCCTTCATTCGGACTCTTTCTACAATGAGCAGTTCTTC

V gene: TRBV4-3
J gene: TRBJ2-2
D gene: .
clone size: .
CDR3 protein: CASSQESRTGELFF
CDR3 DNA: TGCGCCAGCAGCCAAGAATCCAGGACCGGGGAGCTGTTTTTT